These 21 T cell receptor beta chains were all obtained from the same sample, sequenced in a study of cytomegalovirus exposure and HLA in healthy donors. The PCR ran on 60 Vbeta and 13 Jbeta primers. This table comes from immunoSEQ multiplex PCR, and its TCRdb copy is limited to in-frame clones, with some not included. The listing contains over 80,000 clones. Input material: PBMCs. These receptors were collected from a girl aged 10 to 17 in good health and CMV-seropositive.

J is TRBJ1-6 and V is TRBV4-3; D is unresolved. The germline V gene encodes CDR1 LGHNA and CDR2 YSLEER. The CDR3 contains 15 residues. Trimming left V 0 bases short and J 10 bases short, with 13 bases between. The CDR3 nucleotides read TGCGCCAGCAGCCAAGATATGGCGGCGAGGTCACCCCTCCACTTT. It translates to CASSQDMAARSPLHF.

V gene TRBV25-1 combines with J gene TRBJ1-1; 7 nucleotides match TRBD1. Trimming at V came to 8 bases and at J to 4 bases, leaving 10 bases not matched to a gene. The germline gives CDR1 MGHDK, CDR2 SYGVNS. The CDR3 is made up of 14 amino acids. The DNA for the CDR3 is TGTGCCAGCGAAAGACAGGGAGTACTCACTGAAGCTTTCTTT. Translation gives CASERQGVLTEAFF.

The chain links TRBV9 to TRBJ1-1; 7 bases agree with TRBD1. J was trimmed by 4 bases and V by 4 bases; bases with no gene match: 7. The germline V gene has CDR1 SGDLS and CDR2 YYNGEE. This CDR3 is built from 14 residues. The CDR3 sequence is CASSTTGVRTEAFF. CDR3 DNA: TGTGCCAGCAGCACCACAGGGGTGCGCACTGAAGCTTTCTTT.

V usage is TRBV29-1 and J usage is TRBJ2-1; 8 positions agree with TRBD1. CDR3 size: 14 residues. Germline CDR1 is SQVTM and CDR2 is ANQGSEA. V dropped 6 bases and J dropped 8; count of bases not matched to a gene: 12. DNA of the CDR3: TGCAGCGTCCACCATGACAGGGGCTTCGATGAGCAGTTCTTC. Its protein is CSVHHDRGFDEQFF.

V usage is TRBV27 and J usage is TRBJ1-2; TRBD1 aligns across 10 bases. This CDR3 is built from 17 residues. Germline CDR1 reads MNHEY; CDR2 reads SMNVEV (reference sequence). V lost 2 bases to trimming and J lost 0 bases; unmatched junction nucleotides: 6. CDR3 sequence reads: CASSLGGQGWSNYGYTF. The CDR3 bases are TGTGCCAGCAGTTTAGGGGGACAGGGGTGGTCTAACTATGGCTACACCTTC.

V gene TRBV19 combines with J gene TRBJ2-7; D gene uncertain. Germline V gene lookup returns CDR1 LNHDA and CDR2 SQIVND (reference sequence). The ends were cut back, 3 bases at V and 3 bases at J, with 9 bases in the middle. CDR3 length equals 13 residues. CDR3 residues: CASSIPGSYEQYF. DNA for the CDR3: TGTGCCAGTAGTATTCCTGGCAGCTACGAGCAGTACTTC.

The chain has TRBV15 and TRBJ2-7, with 9 bases fitting TRBD1. CDR3 length: 15 residues. The V gene end was trimmed by 3 bases and the J gene end by 1 base; junction bases not matched to a gene: 4. Germline V CDR1 and CDR2: LNHNV, YYDKDF (reference sequence). The CDR3 sequence: CATSSRQGVSYEQYF. DNA for the CDR3: TGTGCCACCAGCAGCCGACAGGGGGTATCCTACGAGCAGTACTTC.

The gene calls are TRBV5-4 and TRBJ1-2; the match to TRBD1 covers 7 bases. J lost 5 bases, V lost 4 bases, and 11 bases had no gene match. The CDR3 totals 15 residues. Germline V gene lookup returns CDR1 SGHNT and CDR2 YYREEE (reference sequence). Here the CDR3 DNA reads TGTGCCAGCAGCCCCGGGACAGCTAAACTGTATGGCTACACCTTC. It codes for CASSPGTAKLYGYTF.

The chain couples TRBV28 to TRBJ1-2; TRBD1 is a possible D gene (5 bases). The V end was cut by 2 bases, the J end by 3 bases, with 10 bases between. CDR1 is MDHEN and CDR2 is SYDVKM in the germline V gene. The CDR3 sequence is 14 residues long. Written as DNA, the CDR3 is TGTGCCAGCAGTTTAGGCGGGACGGACTATGGCTACACCTTC. It translates to CASSLGGTDYGYTF.

Remarks on this clone: One junction end does not reproduce the germline sequence, and a read error may be involved. Written as DNA, the CDR3 is TGCGCCAGCAGCCACGAGGGACTGCAAGAGAACCAGTACTTC. Protein product: CASSHEGLQENQYF. The chain is built from TRBV4-1 and TRBJ2-5; maybe TRBD2 (6 bases). The CDR3 spans 14 residues. CDR1 and CDR2 from the germline V gene are MGHRA and YSYEKL.

This sequence joins TRBV29-1 and TRBJ2-2; D is unresolved. V lost 5 bases and J lost 5, with 6 bases in between. Germline V CDR1 and CDR2: SQVTM, ANQGSEA. The CDR3 loop spans 11 amino acids. CDR3 residues: CSVPGTGELFF. The DNA of the CDR3 is TGCAGCGTTCCGGGTACCGGGGAGCTGTTTTTT.

The chain has TRBV7-9 and TRBJ1-2, with 7 bases matching TRBD1. Germline loops: CDR1 SEHNR, CDR2 FQNEAQ (reference sequence). The CDR3 runs to 16 residues. Germline trimming cut 1 base from V and 3 bases from J; bases unmatched to any gene: 8. The CDR3 reads CASSLEPMDRHYGYTF. The CDR3 DNA reads TGTGCCAGCAGCTTAGAACCAATGGACAGGCACTATGGCTACACCTTC.

The V and J genes are TRBV5-1 and TRBJ1-1, with 7 positions matching TRBD1. The germline CDR1 and CDR2 sequences are SGHRS and YFSETQ. V shed 4 bases and J 11 bases; nucleotides not matched to a gene: 23. The CDR3 length is 17 residues. The CDR3 is CASSPYSPPLSTGVAFF. Written as DNA, the CDR3 is TGCGCCAGCAGCCCCTATTCCCCACCCCTTTCTACAGGGGTCGCTTTCTTT.

J is TRBJ2-2 and V is TRBV14; 9 bases fit TRBD1. CDR1 is SGHDN, CDR2 FVKESK, per germline. The CDR3 length is 17 residues. After removal of 3 bases from V and 1 base from J, the junction contained 6 bases not matched to a gene. CDR3 DNA sequence: TGTGCCAGCAGCCATAACAGGGGGCGATTGAACACCGGGGAGCTGTTTTTT. It is translated as CASSHNRGRLNTGELFF.

The chain employs TRBV6-1 and TRBJ1-1, with 8 bases aligning to TRBD1. The CDR3 extends over 15 amino acids. Germline CDR1 is MNHNS and CDR2 is SASEGT. J lost 1 base, V lost 7 bases, and 8 bases had no gene match. This CDR3 is CASTDRGDWNTEAFF. CDR3 nucleotide sequence: TGTGCCAGCACCGACAGGGGCGATTGGAACACTGAAGCTTTCTTT.

The chain employs TRBV18 and TRBJ1-5, with D possibly TRBD1 on 6 matching bases. The V and J ends lost 4 bases and 6 bases respectively, with 16 bases between them. Germline CDR1 KGHSH, CDR2 LQKENI. CDR3 length: 15 residues. The CDR3 sequence is CASSLFRDTSQPQHF. In DNA, the CDR3 is TGTGCCAGCTCACTTTTCCGGGACACCTCTCAGCCCCAGCATTTT. Variable domain in full (rest from reference TRBV18 and TRBJ1-5): NAGVMQNPRHLVRRRGQEARLRCSPMKGHSHVYWYRQLPEEGLKFMVYLQKENIIDESGMPKERFSAEFPKEGPSILRIQQVVRGDSAAYFCASSLFRDTSQPQHFGDGTRLSIL.

The J gene is TRBJ1-5, the V gene TRBV7-6, with no clear D. Looked up from germline, CDR1 is SGHVS and CDR2 is FNYEAQ. Between the trimmed V and J ends, which lost 0 bases and 4 bases, there was a span of 4 bases. This CDR3 comprises 13 residues. CDR3 in DNA: TGTGCCAGCAGCTTAGCGCGGAATCAGCCCCAGCATTTT. Translated, it gives CASSLARNQPQHF.

CDR3 amino acids: CAISDPYRGSYEQYV. The CDR3 region has the DNA TGTGCCATCAGTGACCCCTACAGGGGGTCCTACGAGCAGTACGTC. This sequence joins TRBV10-3 and TRBJ2-7, with 8 bases aligning to TRBD1. The CDR3 sequence is 15 residues long. The trim removed 3 bases at V and 1 base at J, leaving 5 bases unmatched. CDR1 and CDR2 from the germline V gene are ENHRY and SYGVKD.

The rearrangement links TRBV19 to TRBJ1-2; 8 bases map to TRBD1. Trimming removed 7 bases from V and 6 bases from J; junction bases left unmatched: 7. Germline loops: CDR1 LNHDA, CDR2 SQIVND (reference sequence). This CDR3 region has 13 residues. The CDR3 DNA sequence: TGTGCCAGTAACCGGACAGGGTGGGATGGCTACACCTTC. This translates into CASNRTGWDGYTF. Complete variable domain (other parts from reference TRBV19 and TRBJ1-2): DGGITQSPKYLFRKEGQNVTLSCEQNLNHDAMYWYRQDPGQGLRLIYYSQIVNDFQKGDIAEGYSVSREKKESFPLTVTSAQKNPTAFYLCASNRTGWDGYTFGSGTRLTVV.

This sequence joins TRBV13 and TRBJ2-2, with 11 bases fitting TRBD2. V shed 3 bases and J 6 bases; nucleotides not matched to a gene: 3. From germline, CDR1 is PRHDT and CDR2 FYEKMQ (reference sequence). The CDR3 runs to 15 residues. The CDR3 spells CASSFVAGGAGELFF. The CDR3 region has the DNA TGTGCCAGCAGCTTTGTAGCGGGGGGGGCCGGGGAGCTGTTTTTT.

This sequence joins TRBV5-1 and TRBJ2-2; 7 bases line up with TRBD1. CDR3 length: 15 amino acids. Germline assignment: CDR1 SGHRS and CDR2 YFSETQ. V gave up 4 bases and J gave up 0 bases; unmatched junction bases: 3. CDR3 nucleotide sequence: TGCGCCAGCAGCCCCGGGACAGCGAACACCGGGGAGCTGTTTTTT. Protein: CASSPGTANTGELFF.